A single sample gave rise to the 29 T cell receptor beta chains below, sequenced in a study of cytomegalovirus exposure and HLA in healthy donors. Using immunoSEQ multiplex PCR, the repertoire was profiled, and TCRdb retains in-frame clones only, with some absent. The top ten hold about an eighth of the sample, which has over 150,000 clones, approximately 80% seen once. Material for sequencing was PBMCs. The receptors were gathered from a woman between 25 and 40 years old in good health and CMV-seropositive.

The chain has TRBV6-5 and TRBJ2-7; 7 bases match TRBD1. Trimming cost V 4 bases and J 4 bases; bases outside gene matches: 10. Germline V lookup: CDR1 MNHEY, CDR2 SVGAGI. This CDR3 region has 15 residues. In nucleotides, the CDR3 is TGTGCCAGCAGTTTAACTCGGGACAGCAAGTACGAGCAGTACTTC. Translated: CASSLTRDSKYEQYF.

Only a few counts were recorded for this clone. The chain has TRBV30 and TRBJ1-5; D possibly corresponds to TRBD1 (5 bases). The ends were cut back, 0 bases at V and 7 bases at J, with 10 bases in the middle. CDR1 and CDR2 from the germline V gene are GTSNPN and SVGIG (reference sequence). This CDR3 is built from 13 residues. This chain's CDR3 is CAWSVMGRQPQHF. CDR3 bases: TGTGCCTGGAGTGTGATGGGGCGGCAGCCCCAGCATTTT.

A word on this clone: The same CDR3 can be traced to other DNA sequences in this sample. The chain carries TRBV9 and TRBJ2-7, with 7 nucleotides matching TRBD2. CDR1 is SGDLS, CDR2 YYNGEE, per germline. This CDR3 comprises 14 residues. V was clipped by 2 bases and J by 0 bases; unmatched bases: 2. CDR3 DNA sequence: TGTGCCAGCAGCGTGGGGGGGATCTCCTACGAGCAGTACTTC. Protein sequence: CASSVGGISYEQYF.

This sequence joins TRBV6-1 and TRBJ2-1, with 12 bases lining up with TRBD2. This CDR3 spans 17 amino acids. Germline CDR1 MNHNS, CDR2 SASEGT. Trimming cost V 3 bases and J 4 bases; bases outside gene matches: 7. Written as DNA, the CDR3 is TGTGCCAGCAGTGATGGACTAGCGGGATTCGTTTACAATGAGCAGTTCTTC. Residues: CASSDGLAGFVYNEQFF.

The J gene is TRBJ1-5, the V gene TRBV18, with TRBD1 as a possible D gene (5 bases). V was trimmed by 3 bases and J by 9 bases, leaving 15 bases between them. The CDR3 has 14 residues. Looked up from germline, CDR1 is KGHSH and CDR2 is LQKENI. DNA of the CDR3: TGTGCCAGCTCACCGGAGACACCAGGGTGGCCCCAGCATTTT. This codes for CASSPETPGWPQHF.

This chain uses TRBV28 with TRBJ1-4, with 10 bases identical to TRBD1. Germline loops: CDR1 MDHEN, CDR2 SYDVKM. The CDR3 is 15 residues long. Trimming took 6 bases from V and 6 from J; bases not matched to a gene: 7. CDR3 nucleotides: TGTGCCAGCAGGGGGGCCGGGACAGGGGATGAAAAACTGTTTTTT. It translates to CASRGAGTGDEKLFF.

This chain uses TRBV30 with TRBJ2-3; D possibly corresponds to TRBD2 (6 bases). The CDR3 spans 15 residues. Between the trimmed V and J ends, which lost 0 bases and 7 bases, there was a span of 17 bases. Germline CDR1 is GTSNPN and CDR2 is SVGIG (reference sequence). CDR3 loop: CAWSVEFQLANTQYF. The CDR3 DNA is TGTGCCTGGAGTGTGGAGTTCCAACTAGCTAATACGCAGTATTTT.

V gene TRBV10-3 combines with J gene TRBJ2-3; 10 bases map to TRBD1. This CDR3 is built from 16 residues. The trim removed 2 bases at V and 3 bases at J, leaving 5 bases unmatched. Germline CDR1 ENHRY, CDR2 SYGVKD. For the CDR3, the DNA is TGTGCCATCAGTGAGATCAGGGACAGGGGAACAGATACGCAGTATTTT. Translation: CAISEIRDRGTDTQYF.

In its sample, this clone was seen a few times. This sequence joins TRBV9 and TRBJ1-3, with D tentatively TRBD1 (6 bases). CDR1 is SGDLS, CDR2 YYNGEE, per germline. The CDR3 is 16 residues long. V was shortened by 3 bases and J by 4 bases, with 17 bases between the two germline ends. CDR3 protein: CASSASGQTRGNTIYF. The CDR3 nucleotides are TGTGCCAGCAGCGCATCAGGACAGACTCGGGGAAACACCATATATTTT.

This chain uses TRBV5-1 with TRBJ1-1, with D tentatively TRBD1 (5 bases). This CDR3 is 13 amino acids long. V was shortened by 4 bases and J by 5 bases, with 12 bases between the two germline ends. CDR1 and CDR2 (germline): SGHRS, YFSETQ. The CDR3 DNA sequence: TGCGCCAGCAGCCGCAGGGTGGGGACTGAAGCTTTCTTT. This encodes CASSRRVGTEAFF.

The chain combines TRBV4-1 with TRBJ2-1; tentatively, D is TRBD2 (5 bases). CDR1 and CDR2 from the germline V gene are MGHRA and YSYEKL. The V end lost 1 base, the J end lost 6 bases, and 16 bases lay between the germline ends. The CDR3 totals 16 residues. The CDR3 coding sequence is TGCGCCAGCAGCCAAGTCGGAAGAGGGAGAGGCAATGAGCAGTTCTTC. Translation gives CASSQVGRGRGNEQFF.

The chain couples TRBV7-9 to TRBJ1-2; no definite D call. Looked up from germline, CDR1 is SEHNR and CDR2 is FQNEAQ (reference sequence). This CDR3 spans 12 amino acids. Trimming pared 5 bases from V and 5 bases from J, leaving 9 bases between. CDR3 in DNA: TGTGCCAGCAGCCCTCGACAATATGGCTACACCTTC. Translating gives CASSPRQYGYTF.

The gene calls are TRBV30 and TRBJ1-1, with 8 bases aligning to TRBD1. This CDR3 is built from 12 residues. J gave up 7 bases and V 8 bases, and 9 bases lay outside the gene matches. Germline V gives CDR1 GTSNPN, CDR2 SVGIG (reference sequence). The CDR3 region is CAAQGGSLEAFF. The CDR3 coding sequence is TGTGCCGCACAGGGGGGCTCCCTTGAAGCTTTCTTT.

The chain recombines TRBV11-2 with TRBJ1-1; perhaps TRBD1 as D (5 bases). Trimming removed 4 bases at V and 4 bases at J, with 13 bases between. This CDR3 spans 14 amino acids. The germline V gene has CDR1 SGHAT and CDR2 FQNNGV. The CDR3 DNA reads TGTGCCAGCAGCTCCCAGGGTGTGGGCACTGAAGCTTTCTTT. Amino acid sequence: CASSSQGVGTEAFF.

The rearrangement joins TRBV4-1 to TRBJ1-2; D might be TRBD1 (6 bases). This CDR3 is built from 15 residues. The V and J ends lost 5 bases and 0 bases respectively, with 13 bases between them. Germline CDR1 MGHRA, CDR2 YSYEKL. The CDR3 DNA reads as TGCGCCAGCAGCAAGCTCCGGACAGCTAACTATGGCTACACCTTC. It specifies CASSKLRTANYGYTF.

The chain recombines TRBV7-8 with TRBJ1-2; 7 bases are a match to TRBD1. Germline V lookup: CDR1 SGHVS, CDR2 FQNEAQ. With V trimmed by 5 bases and J by 8 bases, 11 bases remained unmatched. The CDR3 spans 14 residues. Written as DNA, the CDR3 is TGTGCCAGCAGCACTCTCGGGACAGTCGGCGGCTACACCTTC. This translates into CASSTLGTVGGYTF.

The genes are TRBV5-6 and TRBJ1-1; D is uncertain. The CDR3 totals 11 residues. Trimming took off 6 bases at V and 5 bases at J, with 8 bases between the two ends. Germline assignment: CDR1 SGHDT and CDR2 YYEEEE. CDR3 sequence: CASNRETEAFF. CDR3 DNA sequence: TGTGCCAGCAACCGGGAGACTGAAGCTTTCTTT.

V usage is TRBV6-6 and J usage is TRBJ1-1; D gene uncertain. V was trimmed by 0 bases and J by 1 base, leaving 6 bases between them. Germline CDR1 is MNHNY and CDR2 is SVGAGI (reference sequence). CDR3 length: 14 amino acids. CDR3: CASSYSAGNTEAFF. In DNA form, the CDR3 reads TGTGCCAGCAGTTACTCCGCCGGGAACACTGAAGCTTTCTTT.

The chain employs TRBV27 and TRBJ1-1; D gene uncertain. The CDR3 totals 11 residues. The germline CDR1 and CDR2 sequences are MNHEY and SMNVEV (reference sequence). V shed 4 bases and J shed 11 bases, with 11 bases lying between them. The CDR3 region has the DNA TGTGCCAGCAGTTATGGGAGGGAGGCTTTCTTT. Protein product: CASSYGREAFF.

There are a few counts of this clone. CDR3 amino acids: CASKPSGDFYEQYF. The CDR3 bases are TGCGCCAGCAAGCCTAGCGGGGATTTCTACGAGCAGTACTTC. The chain combines TRBV4-1 with TRBJ2-7, with 9 nucleotides matching TRBD2. Germline lookup yields CDR1 MGHRA and CDR2 YSYEKL. The CDR3 length is 14 residues. V dropped 7 bases and J dropped 3; count of bases not matched to a gene: 7.

The CDR3 nucleotides read TGTGCCAGCAGTTACGGGTCTAGCGGCAGGACAGATGAGCAGTTCTTC. Encoded protein: CASSYGSSGRTDEQFF. The rearrangement uses TRBV6-5 and TRBJ2-1; D may be TRBD2 (7 bases). Germline CDR1 and CDR2: MNHEY and SVGAGI. V was cut by 2 bases and J by 8 bases, with 19 bases left in between. The CDR3 has 16 amino acids.

This chain uses TRBV29-1 with TRBJ2-1; D might be TRBD2 (6 bases). V lost 7 bases, J lost 12 bases, and 16 bases lay in between. CDR1 is SQVTM, CDR2 ANQGSEA, per germline. The CDR3 length is 11 residues. DNA for the CDR3: TGCAGCGCCGGCGGGACGGGTATGCAGTTCTTC. Amino acids: CSAGGTGMQFF.

J is TRBJ2-2 and V is TRBV27, with TRBD2 identical over 14 bases. Germline V gene data show CDR1 as MNHEY and CDR2 as SMNVEV (reference sequence). Trimming cost V 1 base and J 8 bases; bases outside gene matches: 6. The CDR3 is made up of 17 amino acids. CDR3 nucleotides: TGTGCCAGCAGTTTATGGGCCGGGACTAGCGGGAGAGGGGAGCTGTTTTTT. Amino acid sequence: CASSLWAGTSGRGELFF.

The table lists this clone with a count of one. V gene TRBV5-4 combines with J gene TRBJ1-1, with TRBD1 matching 10 bases. The J segment lost 2 bases and the V segment lost 2 bases, leaving 9 bases of the junction unmatched. The germline V gene has CDR1 SGHNT and CDR2 YYREEE (reference sequence). The CDR3 contains 17 residues. This chain's CDR3 is CASSFYRDRGRNTEAFF. The CDR3 DNA is TGTGCCAGCAGCTTTTACCGGGACAGGGGACGAAACACTGAAGCTTTCTTT.

The rearrangement joins TRBV6-1 to TRBJ2-5; D may be TRBD2 (5 bases). The CDR3 loop spans 13 amino acids. Germline CDR1 reads MNHNS; CDR2 reads SASEGT. With 11 bases removed from V and 0 bases from J, the gap between germline ends came to 13 bases. The CDR3 bases are TGTGCCGGGAGAAACAGAAACCAAGAGACCCAGTACTTC. This sequence encodes CAGRNRNQETQYF.

This clone showed up just once. The J gene is TRBJ1-5, the V gene TRBV6-5; 8 bases agree with TRBD1. This CDR3 has 15 amino acids. V lost 7 bases to trimming and J lost 3 bases; unmatched junction nucleotides: 8. The germline gives CDR1 MNHEY, CDR2 SVGAGI. CDR3 DNA: TGTGCCAGCATGAAATGGACAGGGAACAATCAGCCCCAGCATTTT. Translation gives CASMKWTGNNQPQHF.

The chain employs TRBV5-1 and TRBJ2-6; a weak D match, TRBD1 (5 bases). The CDR3 sequence is 17 residues long. CDR1 is SGHRS and CDR2 is YFSETQ in the germline V gene. The V and J ends lost 1 base and 0 bases respectively, with 11 bases between them. The CDR3 loop is CASSLLQGSSGANVLTF. CDR3 bases: TGCGCCAGCAGCTTGCTGCAGGGCTCCTCTGGGGCCAACGTCCTGACTTTC.

This clone was found a few times. The chain links TRBV29-1 to TRBJ1-5; D might be TRBD1 (6 bases). V lost 7 bases and J 3 bases, leaving 10 bases between the germline ends. The CDR3 is made up of 12 amino acids. Per the germline V gene, CDR1 is SQVTM and CDR2 is ANQGSEA. The CDR3 DNA reads TGCAGCGCAGGGGAGCACAATCAGCCCCAGCATTTT. Residues: CSAGEHNQPQHF.

The DNA for the CDR3 is TGTGCCATCAGTGAGTCTGGGGCGACCCAACAAGCTTTCTTT. Translating gives CAISESGATQQAFF. The genes are TRBV10-3 and TRBJ1-1; a weak D match, TRBD1 (5 bases). V lost 0 bases and J lost 9, with 14 bases in between. Germline CDR1 ENHRY, CDR2 SYGVKD. CDR3 size: 14 residues.